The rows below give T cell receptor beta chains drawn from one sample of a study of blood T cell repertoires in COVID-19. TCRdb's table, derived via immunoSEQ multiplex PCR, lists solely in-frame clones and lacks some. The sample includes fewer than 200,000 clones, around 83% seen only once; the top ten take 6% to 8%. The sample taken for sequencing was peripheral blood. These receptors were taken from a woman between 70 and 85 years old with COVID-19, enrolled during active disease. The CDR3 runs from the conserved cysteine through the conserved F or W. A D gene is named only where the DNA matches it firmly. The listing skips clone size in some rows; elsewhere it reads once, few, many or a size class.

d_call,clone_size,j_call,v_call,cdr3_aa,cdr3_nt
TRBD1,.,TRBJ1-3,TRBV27,CASSLNRGRRFRNTIYF,TGTGCCAGCAGTCTCAACAGGGGGCGAAGGTTCAGAAACACCATATATTTT
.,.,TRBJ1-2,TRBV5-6,CASSLWGVNYGYTF,TGTGCCAGCAGCTTGTGGGGGGTCAACTATGGCTACACCTTC
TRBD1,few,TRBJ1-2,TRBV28,CASRDRGRSGYTF,TGTGCCAGCCGGGACAGGGGGCGCAGTGGCTACACCTTC
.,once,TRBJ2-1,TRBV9,CASAPPGRGYNEQFF,TGTGCCAGCGCCCCACCCGGAAGGGGCTACAATGAGCAGTTCTTC
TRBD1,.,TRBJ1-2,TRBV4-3,CASSQSPGQGELGGYTF,TGCGCCAGCAGCCAATCGCCGGGACAGGGTGAGTTGGGCGGCTACACCTTC
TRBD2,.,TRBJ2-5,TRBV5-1,CASSLMAGAYQETQYF,TGCGCCAGCAGCTTGATGGCGGGAGCGTACCAAGAGACCCAGTACTTC
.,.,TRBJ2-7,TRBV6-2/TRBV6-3,CASSEYGGASYEQYF,TGTGCCAGCAGTGAGTATGGGGGGGCCTCCTACGAGCAGTACTTC
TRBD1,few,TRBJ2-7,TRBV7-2,CASSSRDRINEQYF,TGTGCCAGCAGCTCCCGGGACAGGATAAACGAGCAGTACTTC
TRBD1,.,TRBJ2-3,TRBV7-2,CASSFGTGTDTQYF,TGTGCCAGCAGCTTCGGGACAGGCACAGATACGCAGTATTTT
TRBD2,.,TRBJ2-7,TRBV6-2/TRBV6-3,CASSSHGGAGGRGEQYF,TGTGCCAGCAGTTCTCATGGAGGAGCGGGGGGCCGGGGCGAGCAGTACTTC
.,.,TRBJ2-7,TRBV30,CAWRGPGLSYEQYF,TGTGCCTGGAGGGGACCGGGACTGTCCTACGAGCAGTACTTC
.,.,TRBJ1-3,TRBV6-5,CASSIGNTIYF,TGTGCCAGCAGCATCGGAAACACCATATATTTT
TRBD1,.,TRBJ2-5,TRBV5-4,CASSSSRDRVRGETQYF,TGTGCCAGCAGCTCGTCTCGGGACAGGGTGAGAGGAGAGACCCAGTACTTC
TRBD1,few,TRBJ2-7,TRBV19,CASQGAREQYF,TGTGCTAGTCAGGGGGCTCGAGAGCAGTACTTC
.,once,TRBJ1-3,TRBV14,CASSHIQGNTIYF,TGTGCCAGCAGCCACATACAGGGAAACACCATATATTTT
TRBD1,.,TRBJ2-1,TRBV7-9,CASSFGTGVDEQFF,TGTGCCAGCAGCTTCGGGACAGGGGTTGATGAGCAGTTCTTC
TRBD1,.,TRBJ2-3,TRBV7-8,CASSPRTGSTDTQYF,TGTGCCAGCAGCCCGCGGACAGGGAGCACAGATACGCAGTATTTT
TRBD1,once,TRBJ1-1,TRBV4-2,CASSPQRQGLVAEAFF,TGTGCCAGCAGCCCCCAACGACAGGGGTTGGTGGCTGAAGCTTTCTTT
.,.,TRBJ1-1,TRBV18,CASSQKRGTEAFF,TGTGCCAGCTCACAAAAAAGGGGAACTGAAGCTTTCTTT
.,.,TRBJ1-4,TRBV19,CASSPTRINEKLFF,TGTGCCAGTAGCCCGACGAGGATTAATGAAAAACTGTTTTTT